This T cell receptor (beta chain) was profiled in a study of OX40 agonist ivuxolimab in advanced cancers. Data came from immunoSEQ multiplex PCR; TCRdb stores just in-frame clones and leaves some out. Among 71,000 or so clones listed, around nine tenths were seen once. V lost 4 bases to trimming and J lost 2 bases, with 9 bases between them. The CDR3 totals 15 residues. Germline loops: CDR1 SGHDN, CDR2 FVKESK. The sample consisted of CD4+ or CD8+ T cells sorted from blood, taken in a trial of the OX40 agonist ivuxolimab. This chain connects TRBV14 to TRBJ2-6; D ambiguous. This receptor was identified in an adult with an advanced solid tumor such as melanoma, head and neck, liver or kidney cancer. CDR3 loop: CASSLDTTGANVLTF. Here the CDR3 DNA reads TGTGCCAGCAGCCTTGACACGACTGGGGCCAACGTCCTGACTTTC.